A single sample gave rise to the 2 T cell receptor beta chains below, sequenced in a study of blood T cell repertoires in COVID-19. This table comes from immunoSEQ multiplex PCR, and its TCRdb copy is limited to in-frame clones, with some not included. The data hold 450,000 to 500,000 clones, with around nine tenths observed a single time. The sequencing sample was made of PBMCs or T cells enriched from blood (not recorded which). These receptor sequences come from an older woman who had recovered from COVID-19.

This clone turned up a few times. V gene TRBV5-6 combines with J gene TRBJ1-5, with TRBD1 matching 9 bases. Germline values: CDR1 SGHDT, CDR2 YYEEEE. V lost 2 bases, J lost 4 bases, and 10 bases stayed unmatched. The CDR3 covers 17 residues. In DNA, the CDR3 is TGTGCCAGCAGCTTTTGGGACAGGGTATTCCCTAATCAGCCCCAGCATTTT. It yields the protein CASSFWDRVFPNQPQHF. Variable domain in full (rest from reference TRBV5-6 and TRBJ1-5): DAGVTQSPTHLIKTRGQQVTLRCSPKSGHDTVSWYQQALGQGPQFIFQYYEEEERQRGNFPDRFSGHQFPNYSSELNVNALLLGDSALYLCASSFWDRVFPNQPQHFGDGTRLSIL.

This clone occurred once. This chain connects TRBV5-5 to TRBJ1-5; D is unresolved. Germline assignment: CDR1 SGHKS and CDR2 YYEKEE (reference sequence). There are 14 residues in the CDR3. V dropped 3 bases and J dropped 5 bases, with 12 bases sitting between them. The CDR3 sequence: CASSSEAFDQPQHF. The CDR3 DNA reads as TGTGCCAGCAGCTCCGAGGCGTTCGATCAGCCCCAGCATTTT.